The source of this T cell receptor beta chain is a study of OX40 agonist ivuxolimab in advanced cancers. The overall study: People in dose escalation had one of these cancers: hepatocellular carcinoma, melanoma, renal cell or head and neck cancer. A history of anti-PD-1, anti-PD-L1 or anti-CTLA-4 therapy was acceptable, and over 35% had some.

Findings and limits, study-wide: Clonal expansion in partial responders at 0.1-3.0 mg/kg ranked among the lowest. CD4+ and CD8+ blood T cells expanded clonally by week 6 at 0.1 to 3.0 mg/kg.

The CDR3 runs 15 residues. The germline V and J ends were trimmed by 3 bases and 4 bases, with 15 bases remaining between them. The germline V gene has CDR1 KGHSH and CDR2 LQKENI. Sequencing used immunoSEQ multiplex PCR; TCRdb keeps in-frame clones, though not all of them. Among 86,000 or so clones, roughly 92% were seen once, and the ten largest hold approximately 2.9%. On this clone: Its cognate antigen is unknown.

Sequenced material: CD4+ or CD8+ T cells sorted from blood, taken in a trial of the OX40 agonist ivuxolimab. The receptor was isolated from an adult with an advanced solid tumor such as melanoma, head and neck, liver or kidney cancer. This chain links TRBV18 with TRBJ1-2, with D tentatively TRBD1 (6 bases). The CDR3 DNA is TGTGCCAGCTCACCTCCCGACAGGAGGACCTATGGCTACACCTTC. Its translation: CASSPPDRRTYGYTF.